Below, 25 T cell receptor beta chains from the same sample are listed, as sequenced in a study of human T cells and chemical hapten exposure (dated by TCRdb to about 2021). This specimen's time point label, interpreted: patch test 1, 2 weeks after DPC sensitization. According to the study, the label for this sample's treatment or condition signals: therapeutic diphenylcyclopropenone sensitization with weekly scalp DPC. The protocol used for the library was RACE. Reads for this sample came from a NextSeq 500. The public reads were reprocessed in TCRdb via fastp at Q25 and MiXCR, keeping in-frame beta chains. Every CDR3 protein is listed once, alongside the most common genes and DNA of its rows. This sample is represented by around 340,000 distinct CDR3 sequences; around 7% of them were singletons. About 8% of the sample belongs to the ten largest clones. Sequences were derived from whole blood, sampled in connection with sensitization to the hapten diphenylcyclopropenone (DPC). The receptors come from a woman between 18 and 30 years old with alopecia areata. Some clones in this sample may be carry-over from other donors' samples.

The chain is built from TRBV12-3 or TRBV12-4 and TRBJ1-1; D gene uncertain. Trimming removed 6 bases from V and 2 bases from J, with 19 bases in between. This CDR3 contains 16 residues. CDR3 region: CASRPLGRGSNTEAFF. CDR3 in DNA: TGTGCCAGCAGACCACTGGGTCGGGGTTCCAACACTGAAGCTTTCTTT.

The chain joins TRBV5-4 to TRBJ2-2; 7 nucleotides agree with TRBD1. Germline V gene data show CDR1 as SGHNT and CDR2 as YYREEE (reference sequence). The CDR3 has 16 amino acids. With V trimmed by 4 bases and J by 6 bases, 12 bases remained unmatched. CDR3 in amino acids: CASSRPGTDQAGELFF. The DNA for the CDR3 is TGTGCCAGCAGCCGACCGGGGACAGACCAGGCCGGGGAGCTGTTTTTT.

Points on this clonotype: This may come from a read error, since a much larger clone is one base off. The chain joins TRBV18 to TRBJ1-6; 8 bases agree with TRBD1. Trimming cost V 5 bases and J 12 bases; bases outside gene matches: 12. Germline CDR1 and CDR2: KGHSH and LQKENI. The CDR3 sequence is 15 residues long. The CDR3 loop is CASSSLGQGLGPLHF. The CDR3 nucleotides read TGTGCCAGCTCATCACTCGGACAGGGACTTGGACCCCTCCACTTT.

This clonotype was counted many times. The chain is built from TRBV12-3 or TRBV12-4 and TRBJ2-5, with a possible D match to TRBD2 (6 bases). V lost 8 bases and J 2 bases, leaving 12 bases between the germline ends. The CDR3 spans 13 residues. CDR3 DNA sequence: TGTGCCAGCGGGGGACTGCTTCAAGAGACCCAGTACTTC. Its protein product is CASGGLLQETQYF.

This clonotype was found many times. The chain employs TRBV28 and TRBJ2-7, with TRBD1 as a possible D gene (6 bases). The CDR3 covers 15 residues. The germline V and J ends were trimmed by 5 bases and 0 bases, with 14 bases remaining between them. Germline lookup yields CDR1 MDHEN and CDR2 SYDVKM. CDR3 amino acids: CASSPGTSYSYEQYF. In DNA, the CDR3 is TGTGCCAGCAGTCCCGGGACATCGTACTCCTACGAGCAGTACTTC. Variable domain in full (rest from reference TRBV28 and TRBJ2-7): DVKVTQSSRYLVKRTGEKVFLECVQDMDHENMFWYRQDPGLGLRLIYFSYDVKMKEKGDIPEGYSVSREKKERFSLILESASTNQTSMYLCASSPGTSYSYEQYFGPGTRLTVT.

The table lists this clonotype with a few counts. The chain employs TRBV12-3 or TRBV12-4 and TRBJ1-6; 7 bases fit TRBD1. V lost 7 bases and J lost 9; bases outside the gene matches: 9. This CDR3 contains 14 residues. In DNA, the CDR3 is TGTGCCAGCATGGACAGGAGGCTTCGTTCACCCCTCCACTTT. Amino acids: CASMDRRLRSPLHF.

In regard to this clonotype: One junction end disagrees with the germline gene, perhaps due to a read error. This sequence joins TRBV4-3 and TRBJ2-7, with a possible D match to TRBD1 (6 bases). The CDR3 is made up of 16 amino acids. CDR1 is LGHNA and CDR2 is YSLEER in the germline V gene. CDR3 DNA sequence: TGCGCCAGCACCCAAGATTTGGTGGGGGCGCCCTACGAGCAGTACTTC. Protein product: CASTQDLVGAPYEQYF.

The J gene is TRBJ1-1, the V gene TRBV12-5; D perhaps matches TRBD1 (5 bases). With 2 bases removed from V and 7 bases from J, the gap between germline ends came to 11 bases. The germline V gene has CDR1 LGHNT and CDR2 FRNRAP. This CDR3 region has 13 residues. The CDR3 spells CASGLFPTDEAFF. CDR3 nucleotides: TGTGCTAGTGGTTTGTTTCCGACAGATGAAGCTTTCTTT.

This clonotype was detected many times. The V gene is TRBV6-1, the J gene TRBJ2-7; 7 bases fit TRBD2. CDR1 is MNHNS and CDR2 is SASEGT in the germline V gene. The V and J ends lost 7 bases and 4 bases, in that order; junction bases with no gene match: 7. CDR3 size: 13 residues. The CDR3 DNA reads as TGTGCCAGCATGGGAGGGGTCTCGTACGAGCAGTACTTC. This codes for CASMGGVSYEQYF.

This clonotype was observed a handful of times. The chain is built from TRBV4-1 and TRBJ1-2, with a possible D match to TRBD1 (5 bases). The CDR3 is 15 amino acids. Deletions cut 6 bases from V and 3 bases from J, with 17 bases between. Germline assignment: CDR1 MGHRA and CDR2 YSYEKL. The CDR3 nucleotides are TGCGCCAGCAGGAGGGGTATCTGGAAGGACTATGGCTACACCTTC. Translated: CASRRGIWKDYGYTF.

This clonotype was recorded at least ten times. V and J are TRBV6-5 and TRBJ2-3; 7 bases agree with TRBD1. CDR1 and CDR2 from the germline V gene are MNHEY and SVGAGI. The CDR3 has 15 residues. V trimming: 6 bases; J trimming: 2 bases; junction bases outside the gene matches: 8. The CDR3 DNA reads TGTGCCAGCAGCCAACAGGGGTCCTACACAGATACGCAGTATTTT. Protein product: CASSQQGSYTDTQYF.

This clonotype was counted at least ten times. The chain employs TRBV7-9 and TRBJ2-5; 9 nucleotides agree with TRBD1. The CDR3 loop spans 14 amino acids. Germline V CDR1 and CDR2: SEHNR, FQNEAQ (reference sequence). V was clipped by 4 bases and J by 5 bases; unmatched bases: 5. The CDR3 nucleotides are TGTGCCAGCAGCTCTGGACAGGGGCAGGAGACCCAGTACTTC. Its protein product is CASSSGQGQETQYF.

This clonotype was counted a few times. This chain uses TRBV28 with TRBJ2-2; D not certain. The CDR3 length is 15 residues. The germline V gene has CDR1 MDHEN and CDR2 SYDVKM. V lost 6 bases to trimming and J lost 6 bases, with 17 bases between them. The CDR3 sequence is CASSSVPQQPGELFF. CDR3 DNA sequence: TGTGCCAGCAGCTCCGTCCCACAGCAGCCCGGGGAGCTGTTTTTT.

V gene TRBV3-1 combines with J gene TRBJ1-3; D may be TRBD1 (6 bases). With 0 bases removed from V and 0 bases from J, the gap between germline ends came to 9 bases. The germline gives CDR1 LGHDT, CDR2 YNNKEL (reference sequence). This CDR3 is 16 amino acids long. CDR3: CASSQDGGASGNTIYF. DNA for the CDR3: TGTGCCAGCAGCCAAGATGGGGGCGCCTCTGGAAACACCATATATTTT.

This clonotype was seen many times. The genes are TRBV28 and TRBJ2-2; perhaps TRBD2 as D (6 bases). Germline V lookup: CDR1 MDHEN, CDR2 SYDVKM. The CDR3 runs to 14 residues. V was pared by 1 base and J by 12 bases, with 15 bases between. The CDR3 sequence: CASSLLVWRGKLFF. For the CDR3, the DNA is TGTGCCAGCAGTTTATTGGTTTGGAGGGGCAAGCTGTTTTTT.

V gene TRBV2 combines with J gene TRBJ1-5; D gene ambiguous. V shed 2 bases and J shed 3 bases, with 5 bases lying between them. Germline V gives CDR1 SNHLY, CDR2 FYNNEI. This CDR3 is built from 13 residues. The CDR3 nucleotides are TGTGCCAGCAGTGAATATTACAATCAGCCCCAGCATTTT. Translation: CASSEYYNQPQHF.

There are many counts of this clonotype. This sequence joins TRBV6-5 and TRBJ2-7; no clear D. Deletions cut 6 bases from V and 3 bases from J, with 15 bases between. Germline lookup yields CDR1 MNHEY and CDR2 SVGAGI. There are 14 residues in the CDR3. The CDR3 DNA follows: TGTGCCAGCAGCAAAAGTAGTCGGGTCTACGAGCAGTACTTC. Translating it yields CASSKSSRVYEQYF.

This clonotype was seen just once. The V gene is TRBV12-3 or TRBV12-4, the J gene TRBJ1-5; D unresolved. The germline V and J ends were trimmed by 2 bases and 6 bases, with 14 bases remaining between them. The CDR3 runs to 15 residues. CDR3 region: CASSLTSPGGQPQHF. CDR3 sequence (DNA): TGTGCCAGCAGTTTAACATCGCCCGGAGGTCAGCCCCAGCATTTT.

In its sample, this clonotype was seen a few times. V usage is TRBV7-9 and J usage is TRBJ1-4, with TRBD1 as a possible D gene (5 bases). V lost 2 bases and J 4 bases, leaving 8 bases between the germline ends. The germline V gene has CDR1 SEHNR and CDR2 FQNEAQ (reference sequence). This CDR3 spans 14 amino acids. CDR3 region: CASSLPQGNEKLFF. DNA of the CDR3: TGTGCCAGCAGCTTACCGCAGGGTAATGAAAAACTGTTTTTT.

DNA for the CDR3: TGTGCCAGCAGTGAGGCCGGGACCCAGCGGGCTTTCTTT. Its protein product is CASSEAGTQRAFF. This sequence joins TRBV25-1 and TRBJ1-1; D possibly corresponds to TRBD1 (5 bases). V lost 3 bases and J 11 bases, leaving 16 bases between the germline ends. The CDR3 is 13 amino acids. CDR1 and CDR2 from the germline V gene are MGHDK and SYGVNS. The whole variable domain, remainder taken from reference TRBV25-1 and TRBJ1-1, is EADIYQTPRYLVIGTGKKITLECSQTMGHDKMYWYQQDPGMELHLIHYSYGVNSTEKGDLSSESTVSRIRTEHFPLTLESARPSHTSQYLCASSEAGTQRAFFGQGTRLTVV.

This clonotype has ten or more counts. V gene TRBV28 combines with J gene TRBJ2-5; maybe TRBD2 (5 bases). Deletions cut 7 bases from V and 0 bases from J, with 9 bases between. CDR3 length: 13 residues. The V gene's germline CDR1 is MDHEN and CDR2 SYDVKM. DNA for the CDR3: TGTGCCAGCACTAGCAGATACCAAGAGACCCAGTACTTC. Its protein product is CASTSRYQETQYF. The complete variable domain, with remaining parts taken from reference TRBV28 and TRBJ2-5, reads DVKVTQSSRYLVKRTGEKVFLECVQDMDHENMFWYRQDPGLGLRLIYFSYDVKMKEKGDIPEGYSVSREKKERFSLILESASTNQTSMYLCASTSRYQETQYFGPGTRLLVL.

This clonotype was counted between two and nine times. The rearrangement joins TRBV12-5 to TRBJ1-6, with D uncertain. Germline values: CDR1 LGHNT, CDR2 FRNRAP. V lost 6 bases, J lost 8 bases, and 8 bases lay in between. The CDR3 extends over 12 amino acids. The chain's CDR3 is CASGFEHSPLHF. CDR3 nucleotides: TGTGCTAGTGGCTTCGAGCATTCACCCCTCCACTTT.

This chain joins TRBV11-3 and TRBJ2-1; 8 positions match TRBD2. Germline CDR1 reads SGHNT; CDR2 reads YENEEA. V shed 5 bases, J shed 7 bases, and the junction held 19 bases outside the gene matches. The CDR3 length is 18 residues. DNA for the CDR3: TGTGCCAGCAGCCCCGGACTAGCCCTATATGGTGCTTTGAATGAGCAGTTCTTC. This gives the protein CASSPGLALYGALNEQFF.

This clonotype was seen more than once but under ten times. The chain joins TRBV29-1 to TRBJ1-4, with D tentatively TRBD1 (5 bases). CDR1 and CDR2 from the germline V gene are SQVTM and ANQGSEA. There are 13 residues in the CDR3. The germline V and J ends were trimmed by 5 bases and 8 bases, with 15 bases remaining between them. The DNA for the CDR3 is TGCAGCGTTCTATCAGGGTTGGGAGAAAAACTGTTTTTT. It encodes CSVLSGLGEKLFF.

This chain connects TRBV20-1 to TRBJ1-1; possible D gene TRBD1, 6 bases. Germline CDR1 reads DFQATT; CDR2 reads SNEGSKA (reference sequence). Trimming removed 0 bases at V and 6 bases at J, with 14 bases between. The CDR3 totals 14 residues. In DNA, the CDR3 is TGCAGTGCTAGAGATCGGGGGCGGAGGGCTGAAGCTTTCTTT. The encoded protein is CSARDRGRRAEAFF.